This T cell receptor beta chain was documented in a study of graft-versus-host responses after intestinal transplantation. TCRdb's copy holds only in-frame clones and misses some; the assay was immunoSEQ multiplex PCR. Here the sample spans about 50,000 clones, approximately 91% being singletons. This CDR3 is built from 15 residues. Looked up from germline, CDR1 is LGHNA and CDR2 is YSLEER. Deletions cut 0 bases from V and 6 bases from J, with 11 bases between. In regard to this clone: Its antigen is still unknown.

Findings and limits, study-wide: The recipient marrow held GvH clones, and some of them showed up first in ileum or blood.

The rearrangement joins TRBV4-3 to TRBJ2-2, with D uncertain. This specimen consisted of unstimulated CD4+ T cells sorted from spleen or lymph node cells, obtained before transplant. The sequence came from a human donor who was the organ donor for an intestinal transplant. CDR3 region: CASSQETGVAGELFF. The CDR3 nucleotides read TGCGCCAGCAGCCAAGAAACGGGTGTGGCCGGGGAGCTGTTTTTT.